The rows below give T cell receptor beta chains drawn from one sample of a study of cytomegalovirus exposure and HLA in healthy donors. Libraries were prepared by immunoSEQ multiplex PCR; TCRdb keeps only in-frame clonotypes and omits some of them. The repertoire shows about 160,000 clones; the top ten hold approximately 2%. What was sequenced was PBMCs. The receptors were sampled from a man aged 25 to 40 in good health and CMV-seronegative. The CDR3 runs from the conserved cysteine through the conserved F or W. D genes are given only for firm matches.

V gene: TRBV6-1; D gene: NA; J gene: TRBJ2-7; CDR3 protein: CASRETGLAYEQYF; CDR3 DNA: TGTGCCAGCAGGGAAACAGGGCTTGCCTACGAGCAGTACTTC
V gene: TRBV7-9; D gene: TRBD1; J gene: TRBJ1-2; CDR3 protein: CASSPPLDRGQSYGYTF; CDR3 DNA: TGTGCCAGCAGCCCTCCATTGGACAGGGGGCAATCCTATGGCTACACCTTC
V gene: TRBV28; D gene: TRBD1; J gene: TRBJ2-3; CDR3 protein: CASRGQGADTQYF; CDR3 DNA: TGTGCCAGCAGGGGACAGGGGGCGGATACGCAGTATTTT
V gene: TRBV29-1; D gene: TRBD1; J gene: TRBJ2-7; CDR3 protein: CSVRTGGSYEQYF; CDR3 DNA: TGCAGCGTACGGACAGGGGGCAGCTACGAGCAGTACTTC
V gene: TRBV5-1; D gene: NA; J gene: TRBJ2-7; CDR3 protein: CASSLAAGSYEQYF; CDR3 DNA: TGCGCCAGCAGCTTGGCCGCAGGTTCCTACGAGCAGTACTTC
V gene: TRBV7-3; D gene: TRBD2; J gene: TRBJ2-3; CDR3 protein: CASAAPSGTNTDTQYF; CDR3 DNA: TGTGCCAGCGCCGCGCCGAGCGGGACGAACACAGATACGCAGTATTTT
V gene: TRBV7-3; D gene: NA; J gene: TRBJ2-1; CDR3 protein: CASAGLYNEQFF; CDR3 DNA: TGTGCCAGCGCGGGTCTCTACAATGAGCAGTTCTTC
V gene: TRBV18; D gene: NA; J gene: TRBJ2-1; CDR3 protein: CASSPSIASSYNEQFF; CDR3 DNA: TGTGCCAGCTCACCTAGTATAGCGAGCTCCTACAATGAGCAGTTCTTC
V gene: TRBV7-2; D gene: NA; J gene: TRBJ2-1; CDR3 protein: CASSFTSASYNEQFF; CDR3 DNA: TGTGCCAGCAGCTTTACTTCCGCATCCTACAATGAGCAGTTCTTC
V gene: TRBV30; D gene: NA; J gene: TRBJ2-5; CDR3 protein: CAWGGGGETQYF; CDR3 DNA: TGTGCCTGGGGGGGAGGCGGAGAGACCCAGTACTTC
V gene: TRBV5-4; D gene: NA; J gene: TRBJ2-1; CDR3 protein: CASSLDSSYNEQFF; CDR3 DNA: TGTGCCAGCAGCTTGGACAGCTCCTACAATGAGCAGTTCTTC
V gene: TRBV19; D gene: TRBD2; J gene: TRBJ2-1; CDR3 protein: CASTLLGLAGNEQFF; CDR3 DNA: TGTGCCAGTACCCTATTAGGGCTAGCGGGGAATGAGCAGTTCTTC
V gene: TRBV11-2; D gene: TRBD2; J gene: TRBJ2-7; CDR3 protein: CASSLGLAGYEQYF; CDR3 DNA: TGTGCCAGCAGCTTAGGACTAGCGGGCTACGAGCAGTACTTC
V gene: TRBV30; D gene: TRBD2; J gene: TRBJ2-3; CDR3 protein: CAWCSGRSDTQYF; CDR3 DNA: TGTGCCTGGTGCAGCGGGAGGTCAGATACGCAGTATTTT
V gene: TRBV7-2; D gene: NA; J gene: TRBJ1-2; CDR3 protein: CASSPSWGANYGYTF; CDR3 DNA: TGTGCCAGCAGCCCCAGTTGGGGGGCTAACTATGGCTACACCTTC
V gene: TRBV6-1; D gene: NA; J gene: TRBJ2-4; CDR3 protein: CASSEVEDYLAKNIQYF; CDR3 DNA: TGTGCCAGCAGTGAAGTGGAAGACTATCTAGCCAAAAACATTCAGTACTTC
V gene: TRBV6-5; D gene: TRBD1; J gene: TRBJ2-1; CDR3 protein: CASSLGQGSYNEQFF; CDR3 DNA: TGTGCCAGCAGTCTAGGACAGGGGTCCTACAATGAGCAGTTCTTC
V gene: TRBV19; D gene: NA; J gene: TRBJ1-1; CDR3 protein: CASTYIPVPGTEAFF; CDR3 DNA: TGTGCCAGTACCTATATCCCGGTACCGGGTACTGAAGCTTTCTTT
V gene: TRBV19; D gene: NA; J gene: TRBJ2-3; CDR3 protein: CASSIGAPLTDTQYF; CDR3 DNA: TGTGCCAGTAGTATAGGGGCTCCTTTGACAGATACGCAGTATTTT
V gene: TRBV29-1; D gene: TRBD1; J gene: TRBJ1-1; CDR3 protein: CSVAIWGQDSEAFF; CDR3 DNA: TGCAGCGTTGCTATTTGGGGACAGGACTCTGAAGCTTTCTTT
V gene: TRBV4-1; D gene: NA; J gene: TRBJ1-1; CDR3 protein: CASSQGGQILEAFF; CDR3 DNA: TGCGCCAGCAGCCAAGGTGGACAAATCCTTGAAGCTTTCTTT
V gene: TRBV5-4; D gene: TRBD1; J gene: TRBJ2-1; CDR3 protein: CASSSGTGYYNEQFF; CDR3 DNA: TGTGCCAGCAGCTCCGGGACAGGGTACTACAATGAGCAGTTCTTC
V gene: TRBV5-6; D gene: NA; J gene: TRBJ2-1; CDR3 protein: CASSGVDKNPIGQFF; CDR3 DNA: TGTGCCAGCAGCGGAGTGGACAAAAACCCAATTGGGCAGTTCTTC
V gene: TRBV27; D gene: TRBD1; J gene: TRBJ2-1; CDR3 protein: CASSLQGAGQQFF; CDR3 DNA: TGTGCCAGCAGTTTGCAGGGGGCGGGCCAGCAGTTCTTC
V gene: TRBV29-1; D gene: NA; J gene: TRBJ1-1; CDR3 protein: CSVEVPYTEAFF; CDR3 DNA: TGCAGCGTTGAAGTTCCTTACACTGAAGCTTTCTTT
V gene: TRBV6-1; D gene: TRBD1; J gene: TRBJ2-7; CDR3 protein: CASSEYPGRGRSYEQYF; CDR3 DNA: TGTGCCAGCAGTGAATACCCCGGCAGGGGGCGTTCCTACGAGCAGTACTTC